The rows below give T cell receptor beta chains drawn from one sample of a study of blood T cell repertoires in COVID-19. Repertoires were generated with immunoSEQ multiplex PCR, while TCRdb's copy carries only in-frame clones and drops some. The data show 110,000 to 150,000 clones, with around 86% seen just once and 11% held by the top ten. The sample taken for sequencing was PBMCs or T cells enriched from blood (not recorded which). The receptors stem from a man between 60 and 70 years old who had recovered from COVID-19. CDR3s include the opening cysteine and the closing phenylalanine or tryptophan. The order of the fields is J gene, V gene, CDR3 protein.

>TRBJ2-1|TRBV4-1
CASSQDDELEQFF
>TRBJ2-1|TRBV5-1
CASSSNGGSDEQFF
>TRBJ2-7|TRBV6-5
CASSRGVPHYEQYF
>TRBJ2-7|TRBV5-1
CASSRDRGYEQYF
>TRBJ1-2|TRBV5-5
CASSSFEEGVYGYTF
>TRBJ2-2|TRBV11-2
CASSLLRGLGLFF
>TRBJ2-1|TRBV19
CASSTTLRRGHYNEQFF
>TRBJ1-1|TRBV18
CASSPSRATAHDTEAFF
>TRBJ1-4|TRBV20-1
CSARLREKLFF
>TRBJ2-1|TRBV9
CASSSLAGVYNEQFF
>TRBJ2-2|TRBV5-1
CASSLGPGELFF
>TRBJ1-1|TRBV5-4
CASSFDPGYEAFF
>TRBJ1-1|TRBV6-4
CASRYQENTEAFF
>TRBJ2-7|TRBV14
CASSQGGGYEQYF
>TRBJ1-4|TRBV5-1
CASSPTSEEKLFF
>TRBJ1-1|TRBV5-1
CASSPGQGTEAFF
>TRBJ1-6|TRBV5-1
CASSLDGGARYSPLHF
>TRBJ1-2|TRBV11-2
CASSSSYGYTF
>TRBJ1-1|TRBV18
CASSPPNRGGRNTEAFF
>TRBJ1-2|TRBV18
CASSPDRGYGYTF
>TRBJ1-5|TRBV11-2
CASSRDRGTWPQHF
>TRBJ2-1|TRBV3-1/TRBV3-2
CASRRTYLGDEQFF
>TRBJ2-2|TRBV21-1
CATRLVRTGELFF
>TRBJ1-5|TRBV29-1
CSVLGTANQPQHF
>TRBJ2-1|TRBV27
CATHTSGRFNEQFF
>TRBJ1-6|TRBV6-1
CASSEVPRGGSPLHF
>TRBJ2-1|TRBV3-1/TRBV3-2
CASSQDPSGGWNEQFF
>TRBJ2-2|TRBV11-3
CASSLQEGTGELFF
>TRBJ1-2|TRBV7-9
CASSFGENGYTF
>TRBJ2-1|TRBV5-1
CASSDTRATYNEQFF
>TRBJ2-1|TRBV19
CASSMVIAGYNEQFF
>TRBJ2-2|TRBV9
CASSPLGVGDTGELFF
>TRBJ1-5|TRBV28
CASILGGEMGNQPQHF
>TRBJ2-7|TRBV6-5
CASSYAKGQGIYEQYF
>TRBJ1-5|TRBV4-1
CASSQDTGVGNQPQHF
>TRBJ2-4|TRBV5-1
CASSLVGTAQNIQYF
>TRBJ1-5|TRBV5-8
CASSLYSLRQPQHF
>TRBJ2-7|TRBV5-1
CASSLFSHEQYF
>TRBJ1-1|TRBV6-6
CASSPQGILSSAFF
>TRBJ1-6|TRBV27
CASSPGGAGPGPLHF
>TRBJ2-1|TRBV6-4
CASSPRLAGVFYNEQFF